Following are 27 T cell receptor beta chains from one sample sequenced in a study of shared clonotypes between healthy human individuals. Repertoires were generated with immunoSEQ multiplex PCR, while TCRdb's copy carries only in-frame clones and drops some. The data contain millions of clones, roughly 96% of them singletons. Material: naive CD4+ T cells sorted from blood. Subset denoted: CD45RA+ positively selected. These receptor sequences come from a man aged 18 to 35 in good health.

The chain uses TRBV6-1 and TRBJ2-1, with a tentative D call TRBD2 (5 bases). Per germline, CDR1 MNHNS and CDR2 SASEGT. Trimming left V 4 bases short and J 2 bases short, with 9 bases between. The CDR3 has 14 residues. CDR3 nucleotide sequence: TGTGCCAGCAGTGGGGAGATCACCTACAATGAGCAGTTCTTC. Residues: CASSGEITYNEQFF.

This chain uses TRBV6-5 with TRBJ2-7; D is unresolved. CDR3 size: 14 residues. The germline CDR1 and CDR2 sequences are MNHEY and SVGAGI. V dropped 3 bases and J dropped 6 bases, with 15 bases sitting between them. This CDR3 is CASSYRASSVEQYF. The CDR3 DNA is TGTGCCAGCAGTTATAGGGCTAGTTCGGTCGAGCAGTACTTC.

The CDR3 is CASSTDRVGNSPLHF. In DNA, the CDR3 is TGTGCCAGCAGCACCGACAGGGTCGGAAATTCACCCCTCCACTTT. This chain connects TRBV6-5 to TRBJ1-6, with TRBD1 matching over 7 bases. The CDR3 extends over 15 amino acids. Germline CDR1 reads MNHEY; CDR2 reads SVGAGI. V was pared by 6 bases and J by 7 bases, with 9 bases of the junction left unmatched.

In the case of this clone: A clone one base away is much larger, so this may be a read error. The V gene is TRBV7-6, the J gene TRBJ2-5; D remains unclear. Germline lookup yields CDR1 SGHVS and CDR2 FNYEAQ. This CDR3 region has 11 residues. V shed 5 bases and J shed 2 bases, with 3 bases lying between them. Written as DNA, the CDR3 is TGTGCCAGCAGCCGGCAAGAGACCCAGTACTTC. It encodes CASSRQETQYF.

This clone has ten or more counts. V gene TRBV7-2 combines with J gene TRBJ2-7; D tentatively reads TRBD1 or TRBD2 (6 bases each). V shed 5 bases and J shed 5 bases, with 22 bases lying between them. This CDR3 has 16 residues. Germline V gene lookup returns CDR1 SGHTA and CDR2 FQGNSA. In DNA form, the CDR3 reads TGTGCCAGCAGCGACGAAATCGTCGGGGGCCACGACGAGCAGTACTTC. Amino acids: CASSDEIVGGHDEQYF.

V usage is TRBV11-2 and J usage is TRBJ2-4; the D is unclear. CDR1 and CDR2 (germline): SGHAT, FQNNGV. V dropped 2 bases and J dropped 7 bases, with 9 bases sitting between them. The CDR3 runs 13 residues. The CDR3 DNA reads as TGTGCCAGCAGCTTAATCCAAGGGAACATTCAGTACTTC. It translates to CASSLIQGNIQYF. Complete variable domain (other parts from reference TRBV11-2 and TRBJ2-4): EAGVAQSPRYKIIEKRQSVAFWCNPISGHATLYWYQQILGQGPKLLIQFQNNGVVDDSQLPKDRFSAERLKGVDSTLKIQPAKLEDSAVYLCASSLIQGNIQYFGAGTRLSVL.

V is TRBV6-6 and J is TRBJ2-7; the match to TRBD1 covers 8 bases. The ends lost 6 bases at V and 5 bases at J; junction bases unmatched: 6. The CDR3 runs to 13 residues. CDR1 is MNHNY, CDR2 SVGAGI, per germline (reference sequence). The CDR3 DNA follows: TGTGCCAGCAGATTGACAGGGGAGAACGAGCAGTACTTC. Amino acids: CASRLTGENEQYF.

This clone has a single count. This chain uses TRBV30 with TRBJ2-3, with TRBD1 matching 8 bases. The CDR3 has 15 amino acids. Trimming removed 4 bases from V and 2 bases from J; junction bases left unmatched: 8. Germline CDR1 and CDR2: GTSNPN and SVGIG (reference sequence). The CDR3 bases are TGTGCCTGGAAGACAGGGGTCCTACTCACAGATACGCAGTATTTT. This translates into CAWKTGVLLTDTQYF.

The V gene is TRBV25-1, the J gene TRBJ2-5, with 11 bases aligning to TRBD2. CDR3 length equals 15 residues. The V gene end was trimmed by 3 bases and the J gene end by 5 bases; junction bases not matched to a gene: 5. Germline V gene lookup returns CDR1 MGHDK and CDR2 SYGVNS. For the CDR3, the DNA is TGTGCCAGCAGTGACCTAGCGGGGGGCCAGGAGACCCAGTACTTC. The encoded protein is CASSDLAGGQETQYF. The full variable domain, rest sourced from reference TRBV25-1 and TRBJ2-5, is EADIYQTPRYLVIGTGKKITLECSQTMGHDKMYWYQQDPGMELHLIHYSYGVNSTEKGDLSSESTVSRIRTEHFPLTLESARPSHTSQYLCASSDLAGGQETQYFGPGTRLLVL.

The V and J genes are TRBV5-1 and TRBJ2-5; the match to TRBD1 covers 9 bases. The CDR3 extends over 14 amino acids. Germline CDR1 SGHRS, CDR2 YFSETQ. Unmatched junction bases numbered 6, after V lost 4 bases and J lost 5 bases. CDR3: CASSQQGAQETQYF. The CDR3 nucleotides read TGCGCCAGCAGCCAACAGGGGGCCCAGGAGACCCAGTACTTC.

The chain combines TRBV4-3 with TRBJ1-2; no reliable D call. Germline V lookup: CDR1 LGHNA, CDR2 YSLEER. Trimming left V 4 bases short and J 4 bases short, with 16 bases between. The CDR3 length is 15 residues. The CDR3 is CASSPTEQGPYGYTF. CDR3 bases: TGCGCCAGCAGCCCCACTGAACAAGGTCCCTATGGCTACACCTTC.

Worth noting for this clone: The same CDR3 also results from other DNA sequences found in this sample. J is TRBJ2-3 and V is TRBV5-1; D gene ambiguous. This CDR3 has 14 amino acids. Germline-derived CDR1 and CDR2 are SGHRS and YFSETQ. V was shortened by 0 bases and J by 1 base, with 6 bases between the two germline ends. The CDR3 is CASSLVPGTDTQYF. CDR3 coding DNA: TGCGCCAGCAGCTTGGTCCCAGGCACAGATACGCAGTATTTT. The full variable domain, rest sourced from reference TRBV5-1 and TRBJ2-3, is KAGVTQTPRYLIKTRGQQVTLSCSPISGHRSVSWYQQTPGQGLQFLFEYFSETQRNKGNFPGRFSGRQFSNSRSEMNVSTLELGDSALYLCASSLVPGTDTQYFGPGTRLTVL.

This sequence joins TRBV6-5 and TRBJ2-7, with 8 bases matching TRBD2. Trimming removed 7 bases from V and 3 bases from J; junction bases left unmatched: 5. There are 13 residues in the CDR3. Germline V lookup: CDR1 MNHEY, CDR2 SVGAGI. This chain's CDR3 is CASNERGSYEQYF. The CDR3 DNA sequence: TGTGCCAGCAATGAGCGGGGGAGCTACGAGCAGTACTTC.

This rearrangement joins TRBV2 to TRBJ2-7; either TRBD1 or TRBD2 may supply D (5 bases each). CDR3 length: 16 amino acids. V lost 0 bases, J lost 0 bases, and 12 bases lay in between. From germline, CDR1 is SNHLY and CDR2 FYNNEI. CDR3 protein: CASSEAGRQSSYEQYF. The CDR3 DNA follows: TGTGCCAGCAGTGAAGCGGGGAGACAGAGCTCCTACGAGCAGTACTTC.

V and J are TRBV7-9 and TRBJ1-1; a possible D gene is TRBD1 (5 bases). CDR1 is SEHNR and CDR2 is FQNEAQ in the germline V gene (reference sequence). V lost 1 base to trimming and J lost 8 bases, with 14 bases between them. CDR3 length equals 14 residues. The CDR3 is CASSLGGGNGEAFF. The CDR3 nucleotides read TGTGCCAGCAGCTTAGGTGGGGGGAACGGCGAAGCTTTCTTT.

The table lists this clone with a few counts. The chain combines TRBV4-2 with TRBJ2-7, with no clear D. The CDR3 extends over 11 amino acids. From germline, CDR1 is LGHNA and CDR2 YNFKEQ. Between the trimmed V and J ends, which lost 0 bases and 6 bases, there was a span of 3 bases. CDR3 protein: CASSQEGEQYF. The CDR3 region has the DNA TGTGCCAGCAGCCAAGAGGGCGAGCAGTACTTC.

The rearrangement links TRBV18 to TRBJ2-4; D is unresolved. The V gene's germline CDR1 is KGHSH and CDR2 LQKENI. The CDR3 totals 15 residues. V lost 4 bases and J 6 bases, leaving 16 bases between the germline ends. CDR3 in DNA: TGTGCCAGCTCACTACGCCCGGATTCGGGAAACATTCAGTACTTC. It yields the protein CASSLRPDSGNIQYF.

The chain couples TRBV2 to TRBJ2-3; D gene uncertain. Looked up from germline, CDR1 is SNHLY and CDR2 is FYNNEI. Trimming left V 7 bases short and J 1 base short, with 9 bases between. The CDR3 is 13 amino acids. Here the CDR3 DNA reads TGTGCCAGCACATTTGGCGGCACAGATACGCAGTATTTT. This encodes CASTFGGTDTQYF.

The chain recombines TRBV4-3 with TRBJ2-2, with D perhaps TRBD2 (5 bases). Trimming took off 1 base at V and 0 bases at J, with 9 bases between the two ends. This CDR3 has 16 amino acids. Per germline, CDR1 LGHNA and CDR2 YSLEER. The CDR3 DNA is TGCGCCAGCAGCCAAGTCGGGAAAGCGAACACCGGGGAGCTGTTTTTT. Its protein is CASSQVGKANTGELFF.

Points on this clone: The same CDR3 also results from other DNA sequences found in this sample. The J gene is TRBJ1-3, the V gene TRBV2; D is unclear. This CDR3 has 11 residues. CDR1 and CDR2 (germline): SNHLY, FYNNEI. Trimming left V 5 bases short and J 3 bases short, with 2 bases between. CDR3: CASSIGNTIYF. As DNA, the CDR3 is TGTGCCAGCAGTATTGGAAACACCATATATTTT.

CDR3 sequence reads: CASSLLVSGAETQYF. The CDR3 DNA sequence: TGCGCCAGCAGCTTGCTCGTTAGCGGGGCAGAGACCCAGTACTTC. The rearrangement joins TRBV5-1 to TRBJ2-5, with 8 nucleotides matching TRBD2. The J segment lost 4 bases and the V segment lost 1 base, leaving 6 bases of the junction unmatched. Germline assignment: CDR1 SGHRS and CDR2 YFSETQ. The CDR3 sequence is 15 residues long.

This clone has a handful of counts. The rearrangement links TRBV6-5 to TRBJ1-2; no definite D call. CDR1 is MNHEY, CDR2 SVGAGI, per germline. The ends were cut back, 5 bases at V and 6 bases at J, with 13 bases in the middle. The CDR3 is 13 residues long. CDR3 in amino acids: CASSRTVRDGYTF. The DNA for the CDR3 is TGTGCCAGCAGTAGGACGGTACGAGATGGCTACACCTTC.

The rearrangement links TRBV6-4 to TRBJ2-1, with 9 bases matching TRBD2. In germline, CDR1 is MRHNA, CDR2 SNTAGT. The CDR3 spans 19 residues. V shed 0 bases, J shed 7 bases, and the junction held 16 bases outside the gene matches. CDR3 region: CASSDSPHYAGGRLNEQFF. As DNA, the CDR3 is TGTGCCAGCAGTGACTCCCCACACTATGCGGGGGGGCGGTTGAATGAGCAGTTCTTC.

J is TRBJ1-4 and V is TRBV28; TRBD1 matches 7 bases. The CDR3 totals 14 residues. In germline, CDR1 is MDHEN, CDR2 SYDVKM. V lost 5 bases to trimming and J lost 7 bases; unmatched junction nucleotides: 7. CDR3 loop: CASSQPGQIEKLFF. DNA of the CDR3: TGTGCCAGCAGTCAACCGGGACAGATTGAAAAACTGTTTTTT.

The chain uses TRBV6-6 and TRBJ2-7; the D gene is possibly TRBD1 (6 bases). Germline V CDR1 and CDR2: MNHNY, SVGAGI (reference sequence). The length of the CDR3 is 13 residues. Trimming took off 0 bases at V and 6 bases at J, with 9 bases between the two ends. In DNA form, the CDR3 reads TGTGCCAGCAGTTACTCTACAGGGTCCGAGCAGTACTTC. Translating it yields CASSYSTGSEQYF.

On this clone: Other DNA sequences in this specimen translate into the identical CDR3. The chain has TRBV30 and TRBJ2-5, with D unresolved. The CDR3 contains 11 residues. Trimming left V 0 bases short and J 4 bases short, with 3 bases between. The germline V gene has CDR1 GTSNPN and CDR2 SVGIG (reference sequence). This CDR3 reads CAWSVRETQYF. In DNA, the CDR3 is TGTGCCTGGAGTGTCAGAGAGACCCAGTACTTC.

V is TRBV7-9 and J is TRBJ2-2, with 9 bases lining up with TRBD1. CDR1 and CDR2 from the germline V gene are SEHNR and FQNEAQ (reference sequence). CDR3 length equals 16 residues. The V segment lost 5 bases and the J segment 0 bases; nucleotides outside the gene matches: 4. DNA of the CDR3: TGTGCCAGCAGCCTTGGGACAGGGACGAACACCGGGGAGCTGTTTTTT. Its protein product is CASSLGTGTNTGELFF.